The clone carrying this TCR beta chain was picked up many times. What it recognizes is unknown. The TCR beta libraries were generated through quantitative 5'-RACE incorporating molecular barcodes. TCRdb passed the 5' RACE reads through MiXCR, listing each CDR3 protein once. The sample contains 40,000 or so distinct CDR3 sequences, approximately 10% of which appear only once. V gave up 0 bases and J gave up 6 bases, with 9 bases separating them. From germline, CDR1 is SGHDT and CDR2 YYEEEE. The CDR3 consists of 13 residues. This sample stems from a study of CD8 T cells in ankylosing spondylitis. Overall study results and limits: From matched ankylosing spondylitis synovial fluid, disease-linked clones were reportedly recovered at significantly enriched levels. Within ankylosing spondylitis blood, a TCR beta motif made up of roughly eight highly homologous variants appeared to be characteristic.

The receptor was isolated from a male donor with ankylosing spondylitis or in good health (not recorded which). V gene TRBV5-6 combines with J gene TRBJ1-2; D is unresolved. The material sequenced was blood, either unsorted or a sorted T cell fraction (not recorded which). In DNA form, the CDR3 reads TGTGCCAGCAGCTTGGTATGGGGTGATGGCTACACCTTC. Translated: CASSLVWGDGYTF.